This T cell receptor (beta chain) was sequenced during a study of cytomegalovirus exposure and HLA in healthy donors. Background on the study: An analysis done earlier identified roughly 120 million unique TCR beta sequences from about 179 million T cells.

With respect to this clone: Its antigen is currently unknown.

Study observations and caveats: The likely explanation for a cluster of highly shared sequence variants was sequencing artifact. Across all donors, roughly uniform sequencing depth was an assumption of the presence/absence analyses. Accurate predictions that matched the HLA-A and HLA-B alleles of most subjects were reportedly made from TCR beta sequences.

CDR1 is MNHEY and CDR2 is SMNVEV in the germline V gene (reference sequence). The CDR3 contains 14 residues. Trimming stripped 6 bases from V and 5 bases from J, with 16 bases between. This PCR relied on a set of 60 Vbeta primers and 13 Jbeta primers. Generated by immunoSEQ multiplex PCR, the TCRdb table keeps only in-frame clones and is missing some. The data contain about 180,000 clones, 80% of them singletons. This TCR was recovered from a woman aged 30 to 39 in good health and CMV-seronegative. The sample taken for sequencing was PBMCs. V is TRBV27 and J is TRBJ1-1; maybe TRBD1 (5 bases). DNA for the CDR3: TGTGCCAGCAGCCCAGGCCCCCGGGGGACTGAAGCTTTCTTT. Protein sequence: CASSPGPRGTEAFF.